A selection of T cell receptor beta chains follows, all from one sample in a study of beta chain features in type 1 diabetes. Here immunoSEQ multiplex PCR was the method, and the copy in TCRdb shows in-frame clones only, minus some. The table records 300,000 to 400,000 clones, roughly 8% of them present only once. What was sequenced was central memory CD4+ T cells from blood. The origin of the receptors is a woman aged 18-29 years in good health. Both conserved end residues are part of each CDR3. Each record gives: J gene, clone size, V gene, CDR3 protein. Only some rows state a clone size, as once, few, many or a class for expanded clones.

j_gene: TRBJ2-5
abundance: -
v_gene: TRBV16
CDR3aa: CASSNRLSGQQETQYF

j_gene: TRBJ1-4
abundance: -
v_gene: TRBV4-1
CDR3aa: CASSQGDWTGRYEKLFF

j_gene: TRBJ2-5
abundance: few
v_gene: TRBV5-1
CDR3aa: CATSLWAGTQETQYF

j_gene: TRBJ1-5
abundance: -
v_gene: TRBV7-8
CDR3aa: CASSLHGNQPQHF

j_gene: TRBJ2-1
abundance: -
v_gene: TRBV10-3
CDR3aa: CAISDSIAYNEQFF

j_gene: TRBJ2-1
abundance: many
v_gene: TRBV7-3
CDR3aa: CASSLSGGVDEQFF

j_gene: TRBJ2-5
abundance: few
v_gene: TRBV5-1
CDR3aa: CASSLSPQETQYF

j_gene: TRBJ2-2
abundance: many
v_gene: TRBV7-2
CDR3aa: CASSVLNTGELFF

j_gene: TRBJ1-2
abundance: -
v_gene: TRBV2
CDR3aa: CASSDGSYGYTF

j_gene: TRBJ2-1
abundance: few
v_gene: TRBV28
CDR3aa: CASISGSSGRNNEQFF

j_gene: TRBJ2-6
abundance: few
v_gene: TRBV5-8
CDR3aa: CASSLRRGSGANVLTF

j_gene: TRBJ1-1
abundance: few
v_gene: TRBV6-6
CDR3aa: CASSQGAEAFF

j_gene: TRBJ2-6
abundance: -
v_gene: TRBV6-5
CDR3aa: CATRGSGANVLTF

j_gene: TRBJ2-1
abundance: few
v_gene: TRBV18
CDR3aa: CASSPWAPGEQFF

j_gene: TRBJ1-2
abundance: few
v_gene: TRBV7-2
CDR3aa: CASRTQGTDYGYTF

j_gene: TRBJ2-1
abundance: few
v_gene: TRBV29-1
CDR3aa: CSVDRTSGIWEQFF

j_gene: TRBJ2-7
abundance: few
v_gene: TRBV5-1
CDR3aa: CASSASSGRALDEQYF

j_gene: TRBJ2-1
abundance: -
v_gene: TRBV4-2
CDR3aa: CASSQAAGSFDNEQFF

j_gene: TRBJ2-4
abundance: few
v_gene: TRBV13
CDR3aa: CASSSGTSGRLAKNIQYF

j_gene: TRBJ1-5
abundance: few
v_gene: TRBV28
CDR3aa: CASSKRTGFNQPQHF

j_gene: TRBJ2-5
abundance: -
v_gene: TRBV9
CDR3aa: CASSVQGQGETQYF

j_gene: TRBJ2-5
abundance: -
v_gene: TRBV4-2
CDR3aa: CASSQRQGDVETQYF